A single sample is the source of the 15 T cell receptor beta chains below, sequenced in a study of blood T cell repertoires in COVID-19. The data were produced by immunoSEQ multiplex PCR, yet TCRdb's version contains in-frame clones alone and is incomplete. The table has under 250,000 clones, around 86% seen once; the top ten hold roughly 5.2%. Sequencing input: peripheral blood. The receptors shown here come from a woman older than 75 with COVID-19, enrolled during active disease.

The chain is built from TRBV6-1 and TRBJ1-1; D call uncertain. The V end was cut by 0 bases, the J end by 4 bases, with 12 bases between. This CDR3 region has 15 residues. Germline CDR1 and CDR2: MNHNS and SASEGT. In DNA, the CDR3 is TGTGCCAGCAGTGAAGCCCCAAACGTAGTCACTGAAGCTTTCTTT. This encodes CASSEAPNVVTEAFF.

The chain carries TRBV6-6 and TRBJ1-3; D is unresolved. V was pared by 8 bases and J by 0 bases, with 14 bases between. This CDR3 has 15 residues. The germline V gene has CDR1 MNHNY and CDR2 SVGAGI (reference sequence). CDR3 DNA: TGTGCCAGCGGAGCGGCGGGGAGCTCTGGAAACACCATATATTTT. Translated, it gives CASGAAGSSGNTIYF.

The chain links TRBV7-2 to TRBJ1-2, with a possible D match to TRBD1 (6 bases). Trimming removed 2 bases from V and 1 base from J, with 8 bases in between. Looked up from germline, CDR1 is SGHTA and CDR2 is FQGNSA. This CDR3 has 14 amino acids. The DNA of the CDR3 is TGTGCCAGCAGCTTAAGACAGGATAACTATGGCTACACCTTC. This encodes CASSLRQDNYGYTF.

A few counts support this clone. This chain connects TRBV29-1 to TRBJ1-1; D is ambiguous. There are 12 residues in the CDR3. The germline V and J ends were trimmed by 4 bases and 0 bases, with 6 bases remaining between them. Per germline, CDR1 SQVTM and CDR2 ANQGSEA. CDR3 nucleotide sequence: TGCAGCGTTGCAAATTTGAACACTGAAGCTTTCTTT. Amino acid sequence: CSVANLNTEAFF.

The rearrangement links TRBV6-5 to TRBJ1-1; no reliable D call. CDR3 length equals 14 residues. CDR1 and CDR2 from the germline V gene are MNHEY and SVGAGI. Trimming left V 0 bases short and J 0 bases short, with 5 bases between. In DNA, the CDR3 is TGTGCCAGCAGTTACTCCATCCTGAACACTGAAGCTTTCTTT. Encoded protein: CASSYSILNTEAFF.

Remarks on this clone: The same CDR3 can be traced to other DNA sequences in this sample. The rearrangement uses TRBV19 and TRBJ1-3; TRBD1 matches at 8 bases. This CDR3 spans 15 amino acids. The trim removed 4 bases at V and 0 bases at J, leaving 2 bases unmatched. Germline CDR1 reads LNHDA; CDR2 reads SQIVND (reference sequence). The CDR3 sequence is CASSTGQASGNTIYF. The CDR3 DNA reads TGTGCCAGTAGTACGGGACAGGCCTCTGGAAACACCATATATTTT. Combining the CDR3 with reference TRBV19 and TRBJ1-3 gives the whole variable domain DGGITQSPKYLFRKEGQNVTLSCEQNLNHDAMYWYRQDPGQGLRLIYYSQIVNDFQKGDIAEGYSVSREKKESFPLTVTSAQKNPTAFYLCASSTGQASGNTIYFGEGSWLTVV.

The chain recombines TRBV28 with TRBJ1-5; TRBD1 might be the D (6 bases). V shed 6 bases and J shed 5 bases, with 17 bases lying between them. This CDR3 comprises 15 residues. Per the germline V gene, CDR1 is MDHEN and CDR2 is SYDVKM. The CDR3: CASSRGQTRDQPQHF. The DNA for the CDR3 is TGTGCCAGCAGCCGAGGACAGACAAGGGATCAGCCCCAGCATTTT.

The chain employs TRBV6-2 or TRBV6-3 and TRBJ2-4, with 9 bases that match TRBD2. The length of the CDR3 is 16 residues. CDR1 is MNHEY, CDR2 SVGEGT, per germline. With 6 bases clipped from V and 3 bases from J, the junction kept 9 bases outside the gene matches. The CDR3 reads CASSGPGLALKNIQYF. The DNA for the CDR3 is TGTGCCAGCAGCGGACCGGGACTAGCACTCAAAAACATTCAGTACTTC.

J is TRBJ1-2 and V is TRBV28; 7 bases fit TRBD1. Germline V gene data show CDR1 as MDHEN and CDR2 as SYDVKM. CDR3 length: 14 amino acids. Trimming took 3 bases from V and 4 from J; bases not matched to a gene: 5. The CDR3, as DNA: TGTGCCAGCAGTTTTTCAACAGGGGCCTATGGCTACACCTTC. The encoded protein is CASSFSTGAYGYTF.

This chain connects TRBV27 to TRBJ2-3, with 9 bases identical to TRBD1. Trimming at V came to 6 bases and at J to 4 bases, leaving 8 bases not matched to a gene. Germline values: CDR1 MNHEY, CDR2 SMNVEV (reference sequence). CDR3 length: 15 residues. Written as DNA, the CDR3 is TGTGCCAGCAGAAACAGGGGGCGTTCGGCAGATACGCAGTATTTT. This sequence encodes CASRNRGRSADTQYF.

The chain carries TRBV4-1 and TRBJ2-3; tentative D call: TRBD2 (6 bases). The CDR3 consists of 17 residues. The germline V gene encodes CDR1 MGHRA and CDR2 YSYEKL. The V end lost 1 base, the J end lost 0 bases, and 14 bases lay between the germline ends. This CDR3 is CASSQVVAGLSTDTQYF. The CDR3 nucleotides are TGCGCCAGCAGCCAAGTTGTTGCGGGGCTAAGCACAGATACGCAGTATTTT.

The chain carries TRBV6-5 and TRBJ1-6; tentatively, D is TRBD1 (6 bases). The ends were cut back, 2 bases at V and 8 bases at J, with 13 bases in the middle. The CDR3 contains 15 residues. Germline CDR1 and CDR2: MNHEY and SVGAGI. CDR3 coding DNA: TGTGCCAGCAGTTACCGGGTACAGGGAGATTCACCCCTCCACTTT. Translation gives CASSYRVQGDSPLHF.

The rearrangement joins TRBV10-3 to TRBJ1-4; D perhaps matches TRBD1 (6 bases). V was shortened by 3 bases and J by 6 bases, with 11 bases between the two germline ends. The germline V gene encodes CDR1 ENHRY and CDR2 SYGVKD. This CDR3 region has 14 residues. CDR3 in amino acids: CAISEGGGDEKLFF. As DNA, the CDR3 is TGTGCCATCAGTGAAGGGGGGGGTGATGAAAAACTGTTTTTT.

This chain uses TRBV28 with TRBJ2-3; 11 positions agree with TRBD2. The ends lost 3 bases at V and 4 bases at J; junction bases unmatched: 3. Germline CDR1 and CDR2: MDHEN and SYDVKM. CDR3 length: 15 residues. CDR3 sequence reads: CASSFPSGGPDTQYF. As DNA, the CDR3 is TGTGCCAGCAGTTTCCCTAGCGGGGGGCCAGATACGCAGTATTTT. Filled out from reference TRBV28 and TRBJ2-3, the complete variable domain reads DVKVTQSSRYLVKRTGEKVFLECVQDMDHENMFWYRQDPGLGLRLIYFSYDVKMKEKGDIPEGYSVSREKKERFSLILESASTNQTSMYLCASSFPSGGPDTQYFGPGTRLTVL.

The V call is TRBV19, the J call TRBJ2-7, with D perhaps TRBD1 (7 bases). The CDR3 is 13 residues long. CDR1 is LNHDA, CDR2 SQIVND, per germline (reference sequence). Trimming cost V 3 bases and J 5 bases, with 11 bases left between them. CDR3 in DNA: TGTGCCAGTAGTATGCTCAGGGGGGACGAGCAGTACTTC. Encoded protein: CASSMLRGDEQYF.